This T cell receptor beta chain is drawn from a study of Ad26.COV2.S vaccination and SARS-CoV-2 variants. Study as a whole: Once, or twice with 56 days between doses, Ad26.COV2.S was given intramuscularly. General study results and limits: The TCR breadth and depth analyses may have understated or missed part of the total T cell responses.

Treatment indicated: around 19 received Ad26.COV2.S at low or high dose, single or two shots; about 5 received placebo; per-sample allocation not given. It was on day 63 after the first vaccine or placebo injection that samples were taken. Profiling relied on immunoSEQ multiplex PCR, and the TCRdb table lists in-frame clones only, not all of them. The repertoire holds around 450,000 clones, with 80% to 95% as singletons. CDR1 and CDR2 (germline): SQVTM, ANQGSEA. With 3 bases clipped from V and 4 bases from J, the junction kept 12 bases outside the gene matches. CDR3 size: 17 residues. As for this clone: What it recognizes is unknown.

Sequencing was performed on peripheral blood, taken in a trial of Ad26.COV2.S vaccine versus placebo. The chain carries TRBV29-1 and TRBJ2-1; 10 nucleotides match TRBD2. This sequence was found in a person between 18 and 60 years old who received the Ad26.COV2.S COVID-19 vaccine or a placebo. CDR3 DNA sequence: TGCAGCGTTGATAAGGGACTAGCGACACCTTCTTACAATGAGCAGTTCTTC. This gives the protein CSVDKGLATPSYNEQFF.